Here is one T cell receptor beta chain with its context. Its antigen remains unknown. Other nucleotide sequences from this sample produce the same CDR3. Assay used: immunoSEQ multiplex PCR; TCRdb lists only in-frame clones, some missing. The table records about 1,900,000 clones, just under 95% of them present only once. These data are taken from a study of shared clonotypes between healthy human individuals. The naive CD8 population came from CD45RO-negative cells selected for CCR7, without terminally differentiated effector memory CD45RA+ cells. Those who donated were healthy HIV-negative adults, with no recent acute infections or vaccinations reported. The CDR3 has 14 residues. Germline loops: CDR1 MNHEY, CDR2 SVGAGI. Trimming removed 3 bases from V and 3 bases from J, with 12 bases in between. The study's findings and limits: Among non-shared clonotypes, generation probabilities were lower than among those shared by all four donors.

The sequenced material came from naive CD8+ T cells sorted from blood. The genes are TRBV6-5 and TRBJ2-7; D ambiguous. The origin of this receptor is a young man in good health. The CDR3 is CASSYSPGYYEQYF. In DNA, the CDR3 is TGTGCCAGCAGTTATAGTCCAGGCTACTACGAGCAGTACTTC.